The clone carrying this TCR beta chain showed up many times. Its target is not known. This record comes from a study of early T cells in non-severe SARS-CoV-2 infection. At the level of the study: Sequenced material consisted of bulk RNA (from unsorted whole blood), and chains were unpaired. The study, taken as a whole, reports: The VDJdb matching leaned toward anti-spike CD8 responses and overlooked private and CD4 specificities.

Unique molecular identifiers were added to individual cDNA molecules. In TCRdb, the 5' RACE reads were re-called with MiXCR into one record per CDR3 protein. Of roughly 40,000 distinct CDR3 sequences listed, approximately 12% are singletons. V lost 3 bases, J lost 0 bases, and 5 bases lay in between. Looked up from germline, CDR1 is SGHVS and CDR2 is FQNEAQ. The CDR3 has 14 amino acids. What was sequenced was whole blood. The rearrangement joins TRBV7-8 to TRBJ1-4; D is undetermined. The clonotype originates from an adult who was a healthcare worker with PCR-confirmed SARS-CoV-2 infection or an uninfected control (not recorded which). For the CDR3, the DNA is TGTGCCAGCAGCTTCACATCAACTAATGAAAAACTGTTTTTT. Protein: CASSFTSTNEKLFF.